The 11 T cell receptor beta chains reported below all come from one sample, sequenced in a study of shared clonotypes between healthy human individuals. Only in-frame clones appear in the TCRdb table, and some are missing; sequencing was by immunoSEQ multiplex PCR. The table has about 2.4 million clones, more than 80% seen once. Source material: naive CD4+ T cells sorted from blood. Sample subset: CD45RA+ positively selected. Receptors originate from a man younger than 30 in good health.

The CDR3 loop reads CAINNLAITSGGLGRETQYF. CDR3 coding DNA: TGTGCCATCAACAACCTCGCCATTACTAGCGGGGGGCTGGGGAGGGAGACCCAGTACTTC. V and J are TRBV10-3 and TRBJ2-5, with 12 bases aligning to TRBD2. Germline V CDR1 and CDR2: ENHRY, SYGVKD. The CDR3 is made up of 20 amino acids. Trimming took 7 bases from V and 5 from J; bases not matched to a gene: 23.

The gene calls are TRBV7-9 and TRBJ1-5, with unresolved D. Looked up from germline, CDR1 is SEHNR and CDR2 is FQNEAQ (reference sequence). V was clipped by 1 base and J by 0 bases, with 4 bases between them. The CDR3 totals 14 residues. The CDR3 protein is CASSLGHSNQPQHF. The CDR3 DNA reads TGTGCCAGCAGCTTAGGACATAGCAATCAGCCCCAGCATTTT.

The V gene is TRBV6-5, the J gene TRBJ2-1; 10 nucleotides align to TRBD1. The CDR3 is 13 residues long. The V gene end was trimmed by 6 bases and the J gene end by 8 bases; junction bases not matched to a gene: 4. Per germline, CDR1 MNHEY and CDR2 SVGAGI. CDR3 amino acids: CASSRQGAYEQFF. The DNA for the CDR3 is TGTGCCAGCAGCCGACAGGGGGCTTATGAGCAGTTCTTC.

Of note for this clone: Other DNA sequences in the sample encode the same CDR3. This sequence joins TRBV7-2 and TRBJ2-7; perhaps TRBD2 as D (6 bases). V was cut by 4 bases and J by 0 bases, with 7 bases left in between. The CDR3 has 13 residues. Germline V lookup: CDR1 SGHTA, CDR2 FQGNSA. The CDR3 bases are TGTGCCAGCAGCTCGGGACTCTCCTACGAGCAGTACTTC. This codes for CASSSGLSYEQYF. Full variable domain (rest looked up from reference TRBV7-2 and TRBJ2-7): GAGVSQSPSNKVTEKGKDVELRCDPISGHTALYWYRQSLGQGLEFLIYFQGNSAPDKSGLPSDRFSAERTGGSVSTLTIQRTQQEDSAVYLCASSSGLSYEQYFGPGTRLTVT.

The genes are TRBV6-5 and TRBJ1-2; D call uncertain. CDR3 size: 13 residues. Per germline, CDR1 MNHEY and CDR2 SVGAGI. Trimming left V 6 bases short and J 0 bases short, with 8 bases between. The CDR3 spells CASRGSSNYGYTF. The DNA of the CDR3 is TGTGCCAGCAGGGGCAGCTCTAACTATGGCTACACCTTC.

V gene TRBV7-9 combines with J gene TRBJ2-3; the match to TRBD2 covers 9 bases. CDR1 is SEHNR and CDR2 is FQNEAQ in the germline V gene (reference sequence). V trimming: 4 bases; J trimming: 6 bases; junction bases outside the gene matches: 8. This CDR3 has 15 amino acids. The CDR3 DNA is TGTGCCAGCAGCTATCGAGCGGGGGGCCTTGATACGCAGTATTTT. It translates to CASSYRAGGLDTQYF.

The chain couples TRBV27 to TRBJ2-5; 8 bases match TRBD2. The CDR3 loop spans 15 amino acids. Trimming removed 7 bases from V and 5 bases from J; junction bases left unmatched: 12. Per germline, CDR1 MNHEY and CDR2 SMNVEV (reference sequence). CDR3 in DNA: TGTGCCAGCACAGGAACGGGAGGGCCGAGGGAGACCCAGTACTTC. It encodes CASTGTGGPRETQYF.

With regard to this clone: Distinct nucleotide sequences in the sample also encode this CDR3. The chain links TRBV6-1 to TRBJ1-6; D perhaps matches TRBD1 (6 bases). The germline V gene encodes CDR1 MNHNS and CDR2 SASEGT. The CDR3 length is 14 residues. Trimming left V 1 base short and J 9 bases short, with 10 bases between. The DNA for the CDR3 is TGTGCCAGCAGTGAAGTAGGGGGGGGTTCACCCCTCCACTTT. As protein: CASSEVGGGSPLHF.

The V call is TRBV10-3, the J call TRBJ2-1; 10 bases are shared with TRBD2. In germline, CDR1 is ENHRY, CDR2 SYGVKD. With V trimmed by 4 bases and J by 2 bases, 5 bases remained unmatched. The CDR3 runs 16 residues. CDR3 in amino acids: CAISVASGGAYNEQFF. The CDR3 bases are TGTGCCATCAGTGTAGCTAGCGGGGGTGCCTACAATGAGCAGTTCTTC.

The chain carries TRBV30 and TRBJ2-1; D perhaps matches TRBD2 (6 bases). With 1 base removed from V and 6 bases from J, the gap between germline ends came to 10 bases. The CDR3 has 13 amino acids. In germline, CDR1 is GTSNPN, CDR2 SVGIG (reference sequence). The CDR3 DNA is TGTGCCTGGAGTGGGGGGGTCCGCAATGAGCAGTTCTTC. Protein sequence: CAWSGGVRNEQFF.

The chain joins TRBV5-8 to TRBJ2-1; a possible D gene is TRBD2 (5 bases). Trimming removed 6 bases at V and 2 bases at J, with 18 bases between. From germline, CDR1 is SGHTS and CDR2 YDEGEE. This CDR3 is built from 16 residues. The CDR3 loop reads CASTIPGIKAYNEQFF. The CDR3 DNA follows: TGTGCCAGCACCATTCCGGGAATAAAGGCCTACAATGAGCAGTTCTTC.